Given below is one TCR beta chain in context. Collection of blood occurred at baseline, at cycle 4 day 1, and at cycle 7 day 1. Only in-frame clones appear in the TCRdb table, and some are missing; sequencing was by immunoSEQ multiplex PCR. The sample lists under 55,000 clones, 75% to 90% seen once, with about 15% in the top ten. The data derive from a study of OX40 agonist ivuxolimab in advanced cancers. Germline V CDR1 and CDR2: MDHEN, SYDVKM. This CDR3 is built from 14 residues. The V gene lost 4 bases and the J gene lost 8 bases, with 16 bases spanning the gap. Sequencing was performed on CD4+ or CD8+ T cells sorted from blood, taken in a trial of the OX40 agonist ivuxolimab. This receptor was obtained from an adult with an advanced solid tumor such as melanoma, head and neck, liver or kidney cancer. The chain joins TRBV28 to TRBJ2-3, with D perhaps TRBD2 (5 bases). The CDR3 region has the DNA TGTGCCAGCAGTTCCCCCCACGGGGAAGGTACGCAGTATTTT. Residues: CASSSPHGEGTQYF. The variable domain in full, with the rest retrieved from reference TRBV28 and TRBJ2-3, is DVKVTQSSRYLVKRTGEKVFLECVQDMDHENMFWYRQDPGLGLRLIYFSYDVKMKEKGDIPEGYSVSREKKERFSLILESASTNQTSMYLCASSSPHGEGTQYFGPGTRLTVL.